Listed below are T cell receptor beta chains from one sample, sequenced in a study of CD8+CD57+ T cells in acquired aplastic anemia. TCRdb passed the reads through MiXCR, listing each CDR3 protein once. This repertoire shows a few hundred thousand distinct CDR3 sequences, roughly a third found once; its top ten account for under 0.95%. The sequenced sample consisted of sorted CD4+, CD8+, or CD8+CD57+ T cells (not recorded which) from PBMCs. These TCRs come from a human donor with aplastic anemia. CDR3s include the opening cysteine and the closing phenylalanine or tryptophan. The D gene is left open where the match is weak. Clone size is stated in some rows and not others, as once, few, many or a class when expanded.

J gene	V gene	D gene	clone size	CDR3 length	CDR3 DNA	CDR3 protein
TRBJ2-7	TRBV6-1	TRBD1	few	14	TGTGCCACCCGAGGGGGACAGCGAGGTTACGAGCAGTACTTC	CATRGGQRGYEQYF
TRBJ2-1	TRBV14	.	.	12	TGTGCCAGCAGCCGACGGGACCACCCTGTTATTTTC	CASSRRDHPVIF
TRBJ2-7	TRBV7-3	.	few	14	TGTGCCAGCAGCATAAAATCAGGGAACTACGAGCAGTACTTC	CASSIKSGNYEQYF
TRBJ1-5	TRBV25-1	TRBD1	few	13	TGTGCCAGCTCCCGGACAGGGCAACAGCCCCAGCATTTT	CASSRTGQQPQHF
TRBJ2-7	TRBV29-1	TRBD1	few	13	TGCAGCGTTAGGACAGGCCTCACCTACGAGCAGTACTTC	CSVRTGLTYEQYF
TRBJ2-3	TRBV29-1	TRBD2	many	14	TGCAGCGCCAGGGTAGCGGGGGGGACAGATACGCAGTATTTT	CSARVAGGTDTQYF
TRBJ2-3	TRBV10-3	.	.	11	TGTGCCATCGGGTGGACTGATACGCAGTATTTT	CAIGWTDTQYF
TRBJ2-1	TRBV11-2	.	.	15	TGTGCCAGCAGCTTAGAGTATGGCGCCTACAATGAGCAGTTCTTC	CASSLEYGAYNEQFF
TRBJ2-1	TRBV24-1	TRBD1	.	16	TGTGCCACCAGTGACCCGGGACAGCGGAACTACAATGAGCAGTTCTTC	CATSDPGQRNYNEQFF
TRBJ2-1	TRBV25-1	TRBD2	.	13	TGTGCCAGCAGCCAAGATCTCGCGGGGGGCGAGTTCTTC	CASSQDLAGGEFF
TRBJ1-2	TRBV29-1	.	once	13	TGCAGCGCTGGGGCTGGGAACGTAAATGGCTACACCTTC	CSAGAGNVNGYTF
TRBJ2-2	TRBV19	.	.	14	TGTGCCAGTAGTGACACAGGGCGAGGCGGGGAGCTGTTTTTT	CASSDTGRGGELFF
TRBJ2-7	TRBV29-1	.	.	12	TGCAGCGTTGAAGAGCCCCGTTACGAGCAGTACTTC	CSVEEPRYEQYF
TRBJ2-7	TRBV11-2	TRBD2	.	16	TGTGCCAGCAGCTTAGGGAGCACCGGGAGGGGGAGGGAGCAGTACTTC	CASSLGSTGRGREQYF
TRBJ2-7	TRBV25-1	TRBD2	once	17	TGTGCCAGCAGTGATGAGTTACTAGCGGGGGGACGGTACGAGCAGTACTTC	CASSDELLAGGRYEQYF
TRBJ1-5	TRBV6-2/TRBV6-3	TRBD1	.	19	TGTGCCAGCAGTTACCGCATAAAGGGACAGGGTTGGTCAAATCAGCCCCAGCATTTT	CASSYRIKGQGWSNQPQHF
TRBJ2-3	TRBV7-6	.	many	16	TGTGCCAGCAGCCCCCGGGGGGCCTCCGATCCAGATACGCAGTATTTT	CASSPRGASDPDTQYF
TRBJ2-1	TRBV7-2	TRBD2	.	16	TGTGCCAGCAGCTCGCAGCGGGAGCCCATCGGTGATGAGCAGTTCTTC	CASSSQREPIGDEQFF
TRBJ1-5	TRBV20-1	.	.	15	TGCAGTGCTCCGGACAGCCTTTATAGCAATCAGCCCCAGCATTTT	CSAPDSLYSNQPQHF
TRBJ2-7	TRBV19	TRBD1	.	15	TGTGCCAGTAGTATCCTGGGACAGCAATCCTACGAGCAGTACTTC	CASSILGQQSYEQYF
TRBJ2-3	TRBV7-6	.	.	12	TGTGCCAGCAGCCTTATGACAGATACGCAGTATTTT	CASSLMTDTQYF
TRBJ1-3	TRBV20-1	.	many	13	TGCAGTGCTAGAGTGGCAGCTGGAAACACCATATATTTT	CSARVAAGNTIYF
TRBJ2-1	TRBV15	TRBD2	.	17	TGTGCCACCAGCCCGACTAGCGGCCTCCAACAGCGGAATGAGCAGTTCTTC	CATSPTSGLQQRNEQFF
TRBJ1-1	TRBV7-8	.	many	14	TGTGCCAGCAGCTTTTCGGACAAGAACACTGAAGCTTTCTTT	CASSFSDKNTEAFF
TRBJ2-5	TRBV6-5	.	few	14	TGTGCCAGCAGTTCTCCGGGACGGCGGGAGACCCAGTACTTC	CASSSPGRRETQYF
TRBJ1-2	TRBV15	.	.	13	TGTGCCGCCAGCGGAGATCGCCCCGATGGCTACACCTTC	CAASGDRPDGYTF
TRBJ2-3	TRBV15	TRBD1	many	14	TGTGCCACCAGCACAAGACAGGGACCAGATACGCAGTATTTT	CATSTRQGPDTQYF
TRBJ2-7	TRBV7-8	TRBD1	.	15	TGTGCCAGCAGTGGGACAGGGTCCCTCGCCTACGAGCAGTACTTC	CASSGTGSLAYEQYF
TRBJ1-2	TRBV5-1	TRBD1	many	16	TGCGCCAGCAGCTTGGCTGTGACAGGGACGAACTATGGCTACACCTTC	CASSLAVTGTNYGYTF
TRBJ1-2	TRBV7-8	.	.	13	TGTGCCAGCAGCTTAGATCAGGGCAGGGGCTACACCTTC	CASSLDQGRGYTF
TRBJ1-6	TRBV19	.	.	14	TGTGCCAGTTCGACAGCCCCGATAAATTGTCCCCTCCACTTT	CASSTAPINCPLHF
TRBJ1-2	TRBV6-5	.	few	12	TGTGCCAGCAGTTTGACTTGGTCGGGCTACACCTTC	CASSLTWSGYTF
TRBJ2-7	TRBV7-3	TRBD2	many	14	TGTGCCAGCAGTCCCGGGACTAGCGGCTACGAGCAGTACTTC	CASSPGTSGYEQYF
TRBJ1-6	TRBV2	.	many	15	TGTGCCAGCAGTGGTCTGGGGGGGCGCGGATCACCCCTCCACTTT	CASSGLGGRGSPLHF
TRBJ1-1	TRBV24-1	.	many	15	TGTGCCACCAGGGCCACACAGGGAGAGAACACTGAAGCTTTCTTT	CATRATQGENTEAFF
TRBJ2-1	TRBV7-8	TRBD2	.	16	TGTGCCAGCAGCCTCCTAGCGGGACTGACCTACAATGAGCAGTTCTTC	CASSLLAGLTYNEQFF
TRBJ1-1	TRBV7-9	.	many	13	TGTGCCAGCAGCTTTCTCGGGCAGGCTGAAGCTTTCTTT	CASSFLGQAEAFF
TRBJ1-2	TRBV5-8	.	many	13	TGTGCCAGCAGCCGAGGACATAACTATGGCTACACCTTC	CASSRGHNYGYTF
TRBJ2-3	TRBV30	.	few	11	TGTGCCTGGAGTAAGCAGGAAACGCAGTATTTT	CAWSKQETQYF
TRBJ2-7	TRBV20-1	TRBD1	.	13	TGCAGTCCTAGTGGGACAGGGGGCTACGAGCAGTACTTC	CSPSGTGGYEQYF
TRBJ1-5	TRBV2	.	.	13	TGCGCCAGCACCCCGGACAGCAATCAGCCCCAGCATTTT	CASTPDSNQPQHF
TRBJ1-3	TRBV20-1	.	.	14	TGCCGTGCTAGAGATCTGGGGAGTGAAAACACCATATATTTT	CRARDLGSENTIYF
TRBJ1-2	TRBV2	.	.	13	TGTGCCAGCAGGGCGGCAGGGGCCTATGGCTACACCTTC	CASRAAGAYGYTF
TRBJ1-2	TRBV19	.	.	14	TGTGCCTGGAGTGTACGTCGAGGGCACTATGGCTACACCTTC	CAWSVRRGHYGYTF
TRBJ1-3	TRBV3-1	TRBD1	.	17	TGTGCCAGCAGCCGACGGACAGGGCTTTCTTCTGGAAACACCATATATTTT	CASSRRTGLSSGNTIYF
TRBJ2-5	TRBV6-5	TRBD1	.	16	TGTGCCAGCAGTTACTCTTTACAGGGGAATGGGGAGACCCAGTACTTC	CASSYSLQGNGETQYF
TRBJ1-1	TRBV9	.	.	14	TGTGCCAGCAGCGTAGACACGCGGTTCACTGAAGCTTTCTTT	CASSVDTRFTEAFF